The T cell receptor (beta chain) under discussion was sequenced for a study of cytomegalovirus exposure and HLA in healthy donors. Whole-study results and caveats: The classifier reportedly diagnosed cytomegalovirus status with high specificity and sensitivity. Clonal expansion, a later analysis showed, was greater in HLA-associated TCR beta chains than in equally common others.

Germline V gives CDR1 MNHEY, CDR2 SVGAGI. CDR3 length: 13 amino acids. The ends were cut back, 6 bases at V and 10 bases at J, with 16 bases in the middle. Researchers ran the PCR with 60 Vbeta and 13 Jbeta primers. Clones were sequenced by immunoSEQ multiplex PCR, and TCRdb holds only the in-frame ones, with some missing. The repertoire holds about 120,000 clones, with 70% to 85% as singletons. As regards this clone: No antigen is known for it.

The sequencing sample was made of PBMCs. V and J are TRBV6-5 and TRBJ1-5, with D unclear. The receptor was derived from a man in his forties in good health and CMV-seropositive. The CDR3 protein is CASRKDRGKPQHF. CDR3 DNA sequence: TGTGCCAGCAGAAAGGATCGCGGGAAACCCCAGCATTTT.